Each of the 31 T cell receptor beta chains below was sequenced from the same sample in a study of blood T cell repertoires in COVID-19. Only in-frame clones appear in the TCRdb table, and some are missing; sequencing was by immunoSEQ multiplex PCR. The table has 150,000 or so clones, about 80% seen once. Sequenced material: peripheral blood. Receptors originate from a woman aged 60 to 75 with acute or convalescent COVID-19.

The V and J genes are TRBV7-8 and TRBJ1-1, with 7 bases lining up with TRBD1. Germline loops: CDR1 SGHVS, CDR2 FQNEAQ. V lost 4 bases, J lost 2 bases, and 7 bases stayed unmatched. The CDR3 is 15 amino acids. The CDR3 region has the DNA TGTGCCAGCAGCTCACGACAGGGTAGTAACACTGAAGCTTTCTTT. Translating gives CASSSRQGSNTEAFF.

This clone was counted between two and nine times. J is TRBJ1-1 and V is TRBV4-1; 7 bases map to TRBD1. V shed 3 bases, J shed 3 bases, and the junction held 4 bases outside the gene matches. Germline V gives CDR1 MGHRA, CDR2 YSYEKL. There are 14 residues in the CDR3. The DNA for the CDR3 is TGCGCCAGCAGCCAGAGACAGGGTTACACTGAAGCTTTCTTT. It codes for CASSQRQGYTEAFF.

This clone has a handful of counts. This chain links TRBV7-3 with TRBJ2-1; D is possibly TRBD2 (5 bases). The CDR3 length is 15 residues. The V and J ends lost 6 bases and 4 bases respectively, with 16 bases between them. Germline CDR1 and CDR2: SGHTA and FQGTGA. The CDR3 DNA sequence: TGTGCCAGCAGGGAGCGAGGGATGGAGTACAATGAGCAGTTCTTC. It yields the protein CASRERGMEYNEQFF.

The genes are TRBV6-1 and TRBJ1-3, with D possibly matching TRBD1 (5 bases). V lost 3 bases and J 0 bases, leaving 12 bases between the germline ends. Looked up from germline, CDR1 is MNHNS and CDR2 is SASEGT. The CDR3 contains 16 residues. Here the CDR3 reads CASSEPGLLSGNTIYF. CDR3 DNA: TGTGCCAGCAGTGAGCCGGGACTTCTCTCTGGAAACACCATATATTTT.

The rearrangement joins TRBV19 to TRBJ1-2; D is unclear. CDR1 and CDR2 (germline): LNHDA, SQIVND (reference sequence). CDR3 size: 12 residues. Trimming removed 3 bases from V and 5 bases from J, with 7 bases in between. CDR3 in amino acids: CASSIGEYGYTF. CDR3 DNA sequence: TGTGCCAGTAGTATCGGGGAGTATGGCTACACCTTC.

The V gene is TRBV14, the J gene TRBJ2-1; 10 bases line up with TRBD2. V shed 1 base and J 6 bases; nucleotides not matched to a gene: 9. The length of the CDR3 is 17 residues. Germline V gene sequence: CDR1 SGHDN, CDR2 FVKESK. In nucleotides, the CDR3 is TGTGCCAGCAGCCAAGCGAGCATAGCGGGGGGCCCCAATGAGCAGTTCTTC. Translated, it gives CASSQASIAGGPNEQFF.

Notes on this clone: In the same sample, other DNA sequences code for this CDR3. The rearrangement uses TRBV6-5 and TRBJ1-2, with TRBD1 matching 9 bases. Germline-derived CDR1 and CDR2 are MNHEY and SVGAGI. CDR3 length: 12 residues. J lost 7 bases, V lost 5 bases, and 2 bases had no gene match. CDR3: CASSLDRGGYTF. The CDR3 DNA reads as TGTGCCAGCAGTCTGGACAGGGGTGGCTACACCTTC.

The chain has TRBV11-3 and TRBJ2-5; D may be TRBD1 (6 bases). This CDR3 has 14 amino acids. The germline gives CDR1 SGHNT, CDR2 YENEEA. V lost 5 bases and J lost 0, with 10 bases in between. CDR3 DNA sequence: TGTGCCAGCAGCACCCGGGACAACCAAGAGACCCAGTACTTC. This gives the protein CASSTRDNQETQYF.

This clone was seen a single time. The chain joins TRBV3-1 (or the pseudogene TRBV3-2) to TRBJ1-2, with 9 bases that match TRBD1. There are 13 residues in the CDR3. J gave up 4 bases and V 4 bases, and 1 base lay outside the gene matches. Looked up from germline, CDR1 is LGHDT and CDR2 is YNNKEL (reference sequence). The CDR3, as DNA: TGTGCCAGCAGCCGGACAGGGGCCTATGGCTACACCTTC. Its protein product is CASSRTGAYGYTF.

The chain recombines TRBV4-1 with TRBJ1-5, with D unclear. Germline V gene lookup returns CDR1 MGHRA and CDR2 YSYEKL. The CDR3 extends over 14 amino acids. With 5 bases removed from V and 5 bases from J, the gap between germline ends came to 13 bases. The CDR3 coding sequence is TGCGCCAGCAGCTTCCAGAGTGACTATCAGCCCCAGCATTTT. Translated, it gives CASSFQSDYQPQHF.

The chain joins TRBV2 to TRBJ2-7; 11 positions agree with TRBD2. V gave up 2 bases and J gave up 6 bases; unmatched junction bases: 6. CDR1 SNHLY and CDR2 FYNNEI come from the germline V gene. The CDR3 is made up of 15 amino acids. The CDR3 is CASSEQGLAAGEQYF. Written as DNA, the CDR3 is TGTGCCAGCAGTGAACAGGGACTAGCGGCGGGCGAGCAGTACTTC.

This clone was seen just once. The chain uses TRBV30 and TRBJ1-4, with a possible D match to TRBD1 (5 bases). Germline values: CDR1 GTSNPN, CDR2 SVGIG (reference sequence). V lost 2 bases to trimming and J lost 2 bases, with 12 bases between them. The CDR3 totals 15 residues. CDR3 bases: TGTGCCTGGAGTCCAAGTGGGGCGACTAATGAAAAACTGTTTTTT. Translated: CAWSPSGATNEKLFF. The variable domain in full, with the rest retrieved from reference TRBV30 and TRBJ1-4, is SQTIHQWPATLVQPVGSPLSLECTVEGTSNPNLYWYRQAAGRGLQLLFYSVGIGQISSEVPQNLSASRPQDRQFILSSKKLLLSDSGFYLCAWSPSGATNEKLFFGSGTQLSVL.

The sample holds one count of this clone. This chain uses TRBV12-3 or TRBV12-4 with TRBJ2-1; D is perhaps TRBD1 (5 bases). The CDR3 extends over 13 amino acids. V dropped 4 bases and J dropped 10 bases, with 14 bases sitting between them. The CDR3 coding sequence is TGTGCCAGCAGTTCCAGACAGTTTACCGAGCAGTTCTTC. This encodes CASSSRQFTEQFF.

The chain couples TRBV12-1 to TRBJ1-5; TRBD1, the table's D call, lacks a check against the DNA. TRBV12-1 is tagged as a pseudogene. This CDR3 comprises 14 residues. CDR3 protein: CASSFSRGEQPQHF. The CDR3 nucleotides read TGTGCCAGCAGCTTTAGCAGGGGTGAACAGCCCCAGCATTTT.

V is TRBV30 and J is TRBJ1-2, with D unresolved. The CDR3 extends over 14 amino acids. CDR1 GTSNPN and CDR2 SVGIG come from the germline V gene (reference sequence). The V gene lost 2 bases and the J gene lost 7 bases, with 17 bases spanning the gap. For the CDR3, the DNA is TGTGCCTGGAGTCTAGGCGGAGGGTCTTTTGGCTACACCTTC. This sequence encodes CAWSLGGGSFGYTF.

The gene calls are TRBV29-1 and TRBJ1-1, with D perhaps TRBD1 (5 bases). CDR3 length equals 13 residues. With 5 bases removed from V and 5 bases from J, the gap between germline ends came to 15 bases. The germline gives CDR1 SQVTM, CDR2 ANQGSEA. CDR3 protein: CSVRSLGGTEAFF. CDR3 DNA sequence: TGCAGCGTTCGTTCCTTGGGGGGGACTGAAGCTTTCTTT.

V is TRBV3-1 (or the pseudogene TRBV3-2) and J is TRBJ1-5; 12 bases line up with TRBD1. In germline, CDR1 is LGHDT, CDR2 YNNKEL (reference sequence). The ends lost 10 bases at V and 9 bases at J; junction bases unmatched: 4. The CDR3 is made up of 12 amino acids. CDR3 amino acids: CATGQGAAPQHF. The CDR3 region has the DNA TGTGCCACGGGACAGGGGGCAGCGCCCCAGCATTTT.

This clone occurred a few times. The CDR3 DNA is TGTGCCAGCAGTTCCCAGACAGGGATTCAGTACTTC. It codes for CASSSQTGIQYF. This chain connects TRBV12-3 or TRBV12-4 to TRBJ2-4, with 7 bases identical to TRBD1. The J segment lost 10 bases and the V segment lost 4 bases, leaving 4 bases of the junction unmatched. The CDR3 has 12 residues.

The V call is TRBV4-1, the J call TRBJ1-1; possibly TRBD1 for D (6 bases). Germline loops: CDR1 MGHRA, CDR2 YSYEKL. The ends were cut back, 1 base at V and 11 bases at J, with 17 bases in the middle. This CDR3 spans 14 amino acids. The CDR3 region has the DNA TGCGCCAGCAGCCAAGCCGGCCGGGGGGCGGTTGCTTTCTTT. Translating gives CASSQAGRGAVAFF.

The V gene is TRBV3-1 (or the pseudogene TRBV3-2), the J gene TRBJ2-1; 8 positions match TRBD1. CDR1 is LGHDT and CDR2 is YNNKEL in the germline V gene (reference sequence). The CDR3 contains 15 residues. Unmatched junction bases numbered 8, after V lost 1 base and J lost 9 bases. The CDR3 sequence is CASSQGARGQTEQFF. The CDR3 DNA follows: TGTGCCAGCAGCCAAGGTGCCAGGGGGCAAACTGAGCAGTTCTTC.

This chain connects TRBV19 to TRBJ1-1; tentative D call: TRBD1 (6 bases). Germline V gives CDR1 LNHDA, CDR2 SQIVND (reference sequence). This CDR3 is built from 13 residues. V lost 8 bases to trimming and J lost 2 bases, with 12 bases between them. CDR3 in amino acids: CASRRGGNTEAFF. In DNA form, the CDR3 reads TGTGCCAGTCGGAGGGGGGGTAACACTGAAGCTTTCTTT.

The chain uses TRBV11-2 and TRBJ2-7; 7 positions agree with TRBD1. This CDR3 has 14 residues. Germline CDR1 and CDR2: SGHAT and FQNNGV. V lost 1 base, J lost 4 bases, and 4 bases stayed unmatched. CDR3 coding DNA: TGTGCCAGCAGCTTAGGGGGCAGGGGGTACGAGCAGTACGTC. Translating it yields CASSLGGRGYEQYV.

This chain links TRBV6-2 or TRBV6-3 with TRBJ2-1, with 9 positions matching TRBD2. The CDR3 is 15 amino acids. From germline, CDR1 is MNHEY and CDR2 SVGEGT. The trim removed 0 bases at V and 8 bases at J, leaving 5 bases unmatched. The DNA for the CDR3 is TGTGCCAGCAGTTACTCGGGCGGGGGGGCCTATGAGCAGTTCTTC. It encodes CASSYSGGGAYEQFF.

This sequence joins TRBV3-1 (or the pseudogene TRBV3-2) and TRBJ2-5, with 9 bases identical to TRBD2. This CDR3 comprises 16 residues. V was pared by 0 bases and J by 5 bases, with 7 bases of the junction left unmatched. Germline CDR1 reads LGHDT; CDR2 reads YNNKEL (reference sequence). The CDR3 spells CASSQERAGGPETQYF. The CDR3 DNA reads as TGTGCCAGCAGCCAAGAGCGGGCGGGGGGGCCCGAGACCCAGTACTTC.

V and J are TRBV19 and TRBJ1-5, with D tentatively TRBD1 (5 bases). The V end lost 7 bases, the J end lost 4 bases, and 17 bases lay between the germline ends. The V gene's germline CDR1 is LNHDA and CDR2 SQIVND (reference sequence). The CDR3 is 15 amino acids. The CDR3 spells CASTNIFRGNQPQHF. CDR3 DNA: TGTGCCAGTACCAATATATTTCGGGGGAATCAGCCCCAGCATTTT. The variable domain in full, with the rest retrieved from reference TRBV19 and TRBJ1-5, is DGGITQSPKYLFRKEGQNVTLSCEQNLNHDAMYWYRQDPGQGLRLIYYSQIVNDFQKGDIAEGYSVSREKKESFPLTVTSAQKNPTAFYLCASTNIFRGNQPQHFGDGTRLSIL.

The chain employs TRBV2 and TRBJ1-4; D perhaps matches TRBD1 (5 bases). The CDR3 runs to 19 residues. Germline loops: CDR1 SNHLY, CDR2 FYNNEI. The V gene lost 5 bases and the J gene lost 3 bases, with 25 bases spanning the gap. CDR3 nucleotides: TGTGCCAGCAGTTTTCAGGGTTCGGTTGCGATTAAGGCTAATGAAAAACTGTTTTTT. Translating gives CASSFQGSVAIKANEKLFF.

The CDR3 spells CASSQEFERGVILGTGELFF. The CDR3, as DNA: TGTGCCAGCAGCCAAGAGTTCGAGCGGGGGGTCATCCTGGGGACCGGGGAGCTGTTTTTT. J is TRBJ2-2 and V is TRBV4-2; 9 bases map to TRBD2. Germline CDR1 is LGHNA and CDR2 is YNFKEQ. J lost 5 bases, V lost 0 bases, and 16 bases had no gene match. CDR3 length: 20 residues.

The V gene is TRBV3-1 (or the pseudogene TRBV3-2), the J gene TRBJ1-1; 8 positions match TRBD1. This CDR3 contains 14 residues. J gave up 1 base and V 4 bases, and 2 bases lay outside the gene matches. From germline, CDR1 is LGHDT and CDR2 YNNKEL (reference sequence). The CDR3 reads CASSPGQGNTEAFF. The CDR3 DNA reads TGTGCCAGCAGCCCCGGACAGGGGAACACTGAAGCTTTCTTT.

This chain joins TRBV14 and TRBJ2-7; 7 positions agree with TRBD1. The germline V gene encodes CDR1 SGHDN and CDR2 FVKESK. V trimming: 0 bases; J trimming: 2 bases; junction bases outside the gene matches: 10. This CDR3 spans 17 amino acids. The CDR3 loop is CASSQEYPGTAAYEQYF. Here the CDR3 DNA reads TGTGCCAGCAGCCAAGAATACCCCGGGACAGCAGCCTACGAGCAGTACTTC.

J is TRBJ2-2 and V is TRBV18; 9 bases line up with TRBD1. This CDR3 spans 15 amino acids. The germline V gene encodes CDR1 KGHSH and CDR2 LQKENI. After removal of 3 bases from V and 6 bases from J, the junction contained 5 bases not matched to a gene. CDR3 region: CASSPGTGPAGELFF. The CDR3 region has the DNA TGTGCCAGCTCACCCGGGACAGGGCCCGCCGGGGAGCTGTTTTTT.

The chain uses TRBV5-1 and TRBJ2-2; 7 nucleotides agree with TRBD1. This CDR3 is built from 16 residues. Germline loops: CDR1 SGHRS, CDR2 YFSETQ. After removal of 0 bases from V and 3 bases from J, the junction contained 5 bases not matched to a gene. The DNA of the CDR3 is TGCGCCAGCAGCTTGGTAAGGGGGACAGACACCGGGGAGCTGTTTTTT. It encodes CASSLVRGTDTGELFF.